These 12 T cell receptor beta chains were all obtained from the same sample, sequenced in a study of control samples from healthy donors and cancer patients. The table came from immunoSEQ multiplex PCR; TCRdb's copy has only in-frame clones and leaves some out. The sample contains 130,000 to 150,000 clones, 75% to 95% of which appear only once. The source material was blood. These receptors came from a man aged 25 to 40 in good health.

The chain combines TRBV4-1 with TRBJ1-4; TRBD1 agrees at 9 bases. This CDR3 region has 18 residues. Looked up from germline, CDR1 is MGHRA and CDR2 is YSYEKL. Trimming took 0 bases from V and 3 from J; bases not matched to a gene: 8. Written as DNA, the CDR3 is TGCGCCAGCAGCCAAGATCCAAGACAGGGGGAGGCTAATGAAAAACTGTTTTTT. Amino acid sequence: CASSQDPRQGEANEKLFF.

This clone came up once. The rearrangement links TRBV30 to TRBJ1-4; no clear D gene. The CDR3 length is 14 residues. Trimming left V 2 bases short and J 4 bases short, with 11 bases between. The germline CDR1 and CDR2 sequences are GTSNPN and SVGIG (reference sequence). The DNA for the CDR3 is TGTGCCTGGAGTCAGACGGCCCTTAATGAAAAACTGTTTTTT. This translates into CAWSQTALNEKLFF.

The genes are TRBV5-1 and TRBJ2-3; TRBD1 matches at 7 bases. The J segment lost 2 bases and the V segment lost 4 bases, leaving 13 bases of the junction unmatched. The CDR3 contains 17 residues. Looked up from germline, CDR1 is SGHRS and CDR2 is YFSETQ. The CDR3 sequence: CASSGVSRDRDTDTQYF. CDR3 nucleotide sequence: TGCGCCAGCAGCGGAGTATCCCGGGACAGAGACACAGATACGCAGTATTTT.

The rearrangement uses TRBV11-1 and TRBJ2-3, with TRBD2 matching over 7 bases. This CDR3 region has 15 residues. The germline V gene encodes CDR1 SGHAT and CDR2 FQDESV (reference sequence). Trimming at V came to 5 bases and at J to 3 bases, leaving 8 bases not matched to a gene. The CDR3 nucleotides read TGTGCCAGCAGCCCCTCAGCGGGGTGGACAGATACGCAGTATTTT. It translates to CASSPSAGWTDTQYF. Full variable domain (rest looked up from reference TRBV11-1 and TRBJ2-3): EAEVAQSPRYKITEKSQAVAFWCDPISGHATLYWYRQILGQGPELLVQFQDESVVDDSQLPKDRFSAERLKGVDSTLKIQPAELGDSAMYLCASSPSAGWTDTQYFGPGTRLTVL.

This rearrangement joins TRBV5-6 to TRBJ1-3; a possible D gene is TRBD1 (5 bases). Germline CDR1 and CDR2: SGHDT and YYEEEE. The CDR3 runs 17 residues. Deletions cut 1 base from V and 0 bases from J, with 14 bases between. The CDR3, as DNA: TGTGCCAGCAGCTTGAGCTACGGGGCCATCTCTGGAAACACCATATATTTT. Translation gives CASSLSYGAISGNTIYF.

The chain uses TRBV19 and TRBJ2-1, with 7 bases lining up with TRBD1. Germline V CDR1 and CDR2: LNHDA, SQIVND (reference sequence). This CDR3 has 14 residues. With V trimmed by 7 bases and J by 6 bases, 9 bases remained unmatched. The CDR3 sequence is CASNSLYRGNEQFF. Written as DNA, the CDR3 is TGTGCCAGTAATTCCCTCTACAGGGGCAATGAGCAGTTCTTC.

V usage is TRBV5-3 and J usage is TRBJ1-2, with TRBD1 matching over 8 bases. TRBV5-3 is labeled an ORF, and its function is uncertain. Trimming at V came to 5 bases and at J to 7 bases, leaving 13 bases not matched to a gene. There are 15 residues in the CDR3. CDR3 bases: TGTGCCAGAAGTTTCCAGACAGGGGTATACTCTGGCTACACCTTC. This sequence encodes CARSFQTGVYSGYTF.

This clone was recorded only once. The limits of the CDR3 on the DNA are not certain, so only TCRdb's listed CDR3 is given. This CDR3 reads CASSKKAFGTGAYEQYF. The chain uses TRBV21-1 and TRBJ2-7; the tabulated D call, TRBD1, remains unverified against the DNA. TRBV21-1 is tagged as a pseudogene. A total of 17 residues make up the CDR3, ends included.

The chain links TRBV5-1 to TRBJ2-6, with a weak D call TRBD1 (7 bases). The CDR3 sequence is 14 residues long. Germline-derived CDR1 and CDR2 are SGHRS and YFSETQ. V was clipped by 0 bases and J by 8 bases, with 9 bases between them. CDR3 sequence (DNA): TGCGCCAGCAGCTTGGCAGGGGGGACCAACGTCCTGACTTTC. This gives the protein CASSLAGGTNVLTF.

This clone appeared once. Other DNA sequences from this sample encode an identical CDR3 as well. CDR3 sequence (DNA): TGCAGCGCGGGAACAGGGAAGAACACCGGGGAGCTGTTTTTT. It specifies CSAGTGKNTGELFF. The chain recombines TRBV29-1 with TRBJ2-2, with D possibly being TRBD1 (6 bases). Deletions cut 7 bases from V and 1 base from J, with 13 bases between. Per the germline V gene, CDR1 is SQVTM and CDR2 is ANQGSEA. This CDR3 has 14 amino acids.

The chain carries TRBV25-1 and TRBJ1-1, with D unresolved. CDR1 is MGHDK, CDR2 SYGVNS, per germline. This CDR3 spans 13 amino acids. The V end was cut by 3 bases, the J end by 2 bases, with 7 bases between. The CDR3 sequence: CASSELTNTEAFF. The CDR3 region has the DNA TGTGCCAGCAGTGAGCTGACCAACACTGAAGCTTTCTTT.

This chain uses TRBV19 with TRBJ2-3, with D unresolved. Trimming left V 5 bases short and J 0 bases short, with 12 bases between. The CDR3 extends over 15 amino acids. CDR1 is LNHDA and CDR2 is SQIVND in the germline V gene (reference sequence). CDR3 DNA sequence: TGTGCCAGTAGTTGGGGTAGTCCAAGCACAGATACGCAGTATTTT. Its protein is CASSWGSPSTDTQYF. The full variable domain, in which reference TRBV19 and TRBJ2-3 provide the parts outside the CDR3, is DGGITQSPKYLFRKEGQNVTLSCEQNLNHDAMYWYRQDPGQGLRLIYYSQIVNDFQKGDIAEGYSVSREKKESFPLTVTSAQKNPTAFYLCASSWGSPSTDTQYFGPGTRLTVL.